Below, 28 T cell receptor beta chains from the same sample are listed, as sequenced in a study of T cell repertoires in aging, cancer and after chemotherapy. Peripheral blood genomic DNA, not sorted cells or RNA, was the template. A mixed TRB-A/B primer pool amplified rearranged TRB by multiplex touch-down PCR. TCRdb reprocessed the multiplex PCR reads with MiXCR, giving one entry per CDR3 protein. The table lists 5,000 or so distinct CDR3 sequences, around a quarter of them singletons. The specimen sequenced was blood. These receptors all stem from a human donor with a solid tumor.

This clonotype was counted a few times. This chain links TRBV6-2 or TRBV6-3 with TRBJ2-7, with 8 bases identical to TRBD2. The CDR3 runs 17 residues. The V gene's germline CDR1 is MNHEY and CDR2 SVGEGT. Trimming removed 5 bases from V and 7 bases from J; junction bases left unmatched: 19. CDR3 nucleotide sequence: TGTGCCAGCAGTACCATAAGCGGGAGCGCCTTCGGGGGGGAGCAGTACTTC. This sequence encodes CASSTISGSAFGGEQYF.

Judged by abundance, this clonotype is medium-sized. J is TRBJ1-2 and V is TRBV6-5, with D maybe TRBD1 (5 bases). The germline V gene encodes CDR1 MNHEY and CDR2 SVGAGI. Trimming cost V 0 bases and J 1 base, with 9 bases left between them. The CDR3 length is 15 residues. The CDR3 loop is CASSYSGRGNYGYTF. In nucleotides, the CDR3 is TGTGCCAGCAGTTACTCAGGGAGGGGTAACTATGGCTACACCTTC.

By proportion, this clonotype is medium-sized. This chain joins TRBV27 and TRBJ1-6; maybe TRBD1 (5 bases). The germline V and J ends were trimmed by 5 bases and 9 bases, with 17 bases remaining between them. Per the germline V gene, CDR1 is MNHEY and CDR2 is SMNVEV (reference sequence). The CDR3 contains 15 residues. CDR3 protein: CASSEAAGVRSPLHF. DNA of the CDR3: TGTGCCAGCAGTGAGGCCGCGGGGGTACGTTCACCCCTCCACTTT.

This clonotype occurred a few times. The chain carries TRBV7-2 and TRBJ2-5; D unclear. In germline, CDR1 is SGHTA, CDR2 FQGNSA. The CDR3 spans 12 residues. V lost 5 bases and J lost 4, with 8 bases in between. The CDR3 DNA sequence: TGTGCCAGCAGCCGGCCATTAGAGACCCAGTACTTC. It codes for CASSRPLETQYF. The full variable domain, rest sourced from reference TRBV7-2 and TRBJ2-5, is GAGVSQSPSNKVTEKGKDVELRCDPISGHTALYWYRQSLGQGLEFLIYFQGNSAPDKSGLPSDRFSAERTGGSVSTLTIQRTQQEDSAVYLCASSRPLETQYFGPGTRLLVL.

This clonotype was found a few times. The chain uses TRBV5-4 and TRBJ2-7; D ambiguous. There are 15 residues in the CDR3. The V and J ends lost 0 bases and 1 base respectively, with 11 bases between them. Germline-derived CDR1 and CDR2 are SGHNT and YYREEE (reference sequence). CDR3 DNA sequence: TGTGCCAGCAGCTTGGTGGGTAGCCAATCCTACGAGCAGTACTTC. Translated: CASSLVGSQSYEQYF. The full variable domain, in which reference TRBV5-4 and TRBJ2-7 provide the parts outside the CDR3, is ETGVTQSPTHLIKTRGQQVTLRCSSQSGHNTVSWYQQALGQGPQFIFQYYREEENGRGNFPPRFSGLQFPNYSSELNVNALELDDSALYLCASSLVGSQSYEQYFGPGTRLTVT.

DNA for the CDR3: TGCAGTGCTAGGGACGTTACCTCCTACAATGAGCAGTTCTTC. Its translation is CSARDVTSYNEQFF. The chain carries TRBV20-1 and TRBJ2-1; D ambiguous. V lost 3 bases and J lost 0, with 9 bases in between. The CDR3 consists of 14 residues. Germline lookup yields CDR1 DFQATT and CDR2 SNEGSKA (reference sequence).

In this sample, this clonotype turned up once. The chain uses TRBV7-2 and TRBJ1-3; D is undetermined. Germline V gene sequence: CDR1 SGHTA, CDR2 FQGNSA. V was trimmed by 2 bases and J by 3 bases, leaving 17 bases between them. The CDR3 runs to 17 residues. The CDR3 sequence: CASSLWSGDGFGNTIYF. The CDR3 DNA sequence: TGTGCCAGCAGCTTATGGAGCGGTGACGGATTTGGAAACACCATATATTTT.

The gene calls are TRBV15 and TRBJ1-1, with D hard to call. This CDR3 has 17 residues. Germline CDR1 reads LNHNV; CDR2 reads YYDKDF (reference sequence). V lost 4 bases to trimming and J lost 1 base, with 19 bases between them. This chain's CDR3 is CATSTDSHSPGNTEAFF. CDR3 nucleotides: TGTGCCACCAGCACAGATTCCCACTCTCCGGGGAACACTGAAGCTTTCTTT. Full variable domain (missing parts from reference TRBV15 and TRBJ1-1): DAMVIQNPRYQVTQFGKPVTLSCSQTLNHNVMYWYQQKSSQAPKLLFHYYDKDFNNEADTPDNFQSRRPNTSFCFLDIRSPGLGDTAMYLCATSTDSHSPGNTEAFFGQGTRLTVV.

Here the CDR3 DNA reads TGTGCCAGCAGCTTAGTTCAGGTGGAAGCTTTCTTT. Encoded protein: CASSLVQVEAFF. The genes are TRBV7-2 and TRBJ1-1; D not resolved. V was cut by 1 base and J by 8 bases, with 8 bases left in between. The CDR3 has 12 residues. CDR1 SGHTA and CDR2 FQGNSA come from the germline V gene.

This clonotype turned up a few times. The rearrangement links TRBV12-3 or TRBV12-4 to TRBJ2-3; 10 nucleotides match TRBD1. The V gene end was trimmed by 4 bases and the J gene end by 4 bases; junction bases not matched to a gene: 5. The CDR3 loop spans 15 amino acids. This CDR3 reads CASSSRDRGADTQYF. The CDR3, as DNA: TGTGCCAGCAGTTCCCGGGACAGGGGTGCAGATACGCAGTATTTT.

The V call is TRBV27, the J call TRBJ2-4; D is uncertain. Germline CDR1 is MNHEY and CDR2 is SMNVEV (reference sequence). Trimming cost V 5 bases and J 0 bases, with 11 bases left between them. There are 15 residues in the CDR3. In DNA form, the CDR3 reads TGTGCCAGCAGTGACCCTAATCTAGCCAAAAACATTCAGTACTTC. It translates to CASSDPNLAKNIQYF.

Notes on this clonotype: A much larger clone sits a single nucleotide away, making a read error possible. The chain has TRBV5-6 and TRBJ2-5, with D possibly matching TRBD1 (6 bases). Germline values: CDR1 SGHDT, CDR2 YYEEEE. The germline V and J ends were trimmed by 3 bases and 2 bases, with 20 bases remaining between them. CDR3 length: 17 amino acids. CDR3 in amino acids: CASSSVLGTTGQETQYF. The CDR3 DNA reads TGTGCCAGCAGCTCCGTATTGGGGACAACAGGGCAAGAGACCCAGTACTTC.

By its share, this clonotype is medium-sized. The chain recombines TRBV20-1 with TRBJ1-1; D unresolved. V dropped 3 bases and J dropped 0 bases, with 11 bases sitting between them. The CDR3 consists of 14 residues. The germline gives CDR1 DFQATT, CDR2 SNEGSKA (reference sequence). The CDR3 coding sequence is TGCAGTGCTAGTAGCCAGGTCCTGAACACTGAAGCTTTCTTT. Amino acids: CSASSQVLNTEAFF.

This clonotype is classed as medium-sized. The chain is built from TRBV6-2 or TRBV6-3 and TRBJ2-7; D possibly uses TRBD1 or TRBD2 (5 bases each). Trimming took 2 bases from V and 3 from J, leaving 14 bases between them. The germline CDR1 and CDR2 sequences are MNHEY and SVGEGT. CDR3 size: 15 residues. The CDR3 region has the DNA TGTGCCAGCAGTTACCGGGACCAAGGGTTCTACGAGCAGTACTTC. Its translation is CASSYRDQGFYEQYF.

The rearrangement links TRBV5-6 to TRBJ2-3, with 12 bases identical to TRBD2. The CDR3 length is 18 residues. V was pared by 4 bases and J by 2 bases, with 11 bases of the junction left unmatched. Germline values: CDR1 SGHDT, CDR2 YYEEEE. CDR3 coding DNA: TGTGCCAGCAGCCTAGGACTAGCGGGGCCCCCTCCCACAGATACGCAGTATTTT. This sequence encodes CASSLGLAGPPPTDTQYF.

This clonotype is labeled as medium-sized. CDR3: CASSIRSLNQPQHF. Here the CDR3 DNA reads TGTGCCAGTAGTATCAGGTCCCTAAATCAGCCCCAGCATTTT. The chain is built from TRBV19 and TRBJ1-5; D call uncertain. There are 14 residues in the CDR3. The V gene lost 3 bases and the J gene lost 4 bases, with 10 bases spanning the gap. Germline V CDR1 and CDR2: LNHDA, SQIVND (reference sequence). The entire variable domain, with the rest obtained from reference TRBV19 and TRBJ1-5, is as follows: DGGITQSPKYLFRKEGQNVTLSCEQNLNHDAMYWYRQDPGQGLRLIYYSQIVNDFQKGDIAEGYSVSREKKESFPLTVTSAQKNPTAFYLCASSIRSLNQPQHFGDGTRLSIL.

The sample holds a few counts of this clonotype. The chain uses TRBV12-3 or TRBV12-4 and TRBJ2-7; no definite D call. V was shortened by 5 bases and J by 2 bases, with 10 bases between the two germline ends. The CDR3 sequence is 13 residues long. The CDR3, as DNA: TGTGCCAGCAGTGCCACGCTCACCTACGAGCAGTACTTC. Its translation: CASSATLTYEQYF.

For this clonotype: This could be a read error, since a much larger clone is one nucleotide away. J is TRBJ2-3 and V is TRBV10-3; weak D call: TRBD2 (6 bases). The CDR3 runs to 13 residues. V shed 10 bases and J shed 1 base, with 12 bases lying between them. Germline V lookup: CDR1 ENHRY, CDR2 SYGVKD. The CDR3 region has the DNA TGTGCCACGGCGAGGGAGGGCACAGATACGCAGTATTTT. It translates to CATAREGTDTQYF.

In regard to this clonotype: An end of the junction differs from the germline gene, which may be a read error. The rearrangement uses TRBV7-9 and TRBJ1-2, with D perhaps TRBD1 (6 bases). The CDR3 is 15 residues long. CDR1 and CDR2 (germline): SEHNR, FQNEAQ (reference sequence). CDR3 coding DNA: TGTGCCAGCAGCTTAGGGTCAGGGGCTAATTATGGCTACACCTTC. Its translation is CASSLGSGANYGYTF.

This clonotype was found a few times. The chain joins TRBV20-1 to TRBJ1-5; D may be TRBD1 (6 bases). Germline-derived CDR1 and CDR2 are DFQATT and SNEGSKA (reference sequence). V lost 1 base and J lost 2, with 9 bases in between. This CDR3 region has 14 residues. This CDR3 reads CSARAAGGNQPQHF. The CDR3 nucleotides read TGCAGTGCTAGAGCTGCAGGGGGCAATCAGCCCCAGCATTTT.

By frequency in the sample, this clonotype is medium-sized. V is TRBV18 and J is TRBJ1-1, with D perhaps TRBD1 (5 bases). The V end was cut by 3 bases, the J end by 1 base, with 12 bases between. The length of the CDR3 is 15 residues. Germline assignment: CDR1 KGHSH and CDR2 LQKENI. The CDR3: CASSPRDRQNTEAFF. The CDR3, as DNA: TGTGCCAGCTCACCTAGGGACCGCCAGAACACTGAAGCTTTCTTT.

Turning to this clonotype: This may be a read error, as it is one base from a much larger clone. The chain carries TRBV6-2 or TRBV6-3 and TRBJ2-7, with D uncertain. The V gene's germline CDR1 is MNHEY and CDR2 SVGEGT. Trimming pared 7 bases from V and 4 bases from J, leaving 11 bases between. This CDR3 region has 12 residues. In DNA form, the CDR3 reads TGTGCCAGCACCAACGGAATTTACGAGCAGTACTTC. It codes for CASTNGIYEQYF.

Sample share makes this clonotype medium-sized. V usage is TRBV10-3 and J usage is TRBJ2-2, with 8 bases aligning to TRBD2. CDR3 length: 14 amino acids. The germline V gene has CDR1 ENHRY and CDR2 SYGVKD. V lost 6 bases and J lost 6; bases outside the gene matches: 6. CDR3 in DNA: TGTGCCATCAGGGCGGGAGGTGCCTCCGGGGAGCTGTTTTTT. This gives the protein CAIRAGGASGELFF.

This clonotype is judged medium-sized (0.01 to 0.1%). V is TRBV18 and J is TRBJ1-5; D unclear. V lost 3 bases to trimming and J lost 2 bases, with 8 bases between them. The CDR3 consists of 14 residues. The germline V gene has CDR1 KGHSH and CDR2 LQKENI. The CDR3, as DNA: TGTGCCAGCTCACCTTACATGGGCAATCAGCCCCAGCATTTT. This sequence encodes CASSPYMGNQPQHF.

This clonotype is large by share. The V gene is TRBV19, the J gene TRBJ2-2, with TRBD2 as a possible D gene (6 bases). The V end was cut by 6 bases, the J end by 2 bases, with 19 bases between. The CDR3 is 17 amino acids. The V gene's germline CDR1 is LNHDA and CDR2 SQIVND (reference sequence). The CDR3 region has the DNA TGTGCCAGTAGGGACGAACTAGCCCAACGCAACACCGGGGAGCTGTTTTTT. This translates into CASRDELAQRNTGELFF.

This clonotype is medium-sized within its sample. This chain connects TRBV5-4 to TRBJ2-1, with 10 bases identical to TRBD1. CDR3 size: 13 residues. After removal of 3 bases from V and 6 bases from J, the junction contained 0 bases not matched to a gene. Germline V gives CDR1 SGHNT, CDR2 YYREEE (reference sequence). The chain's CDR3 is CASSWTGGNEQFF. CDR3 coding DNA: TGTGCCAGCAGCTGGACAGGGGGCAATGAGCAGTTCTTC. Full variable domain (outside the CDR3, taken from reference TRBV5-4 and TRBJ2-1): ETGVTQSPTHLIKTRGQQVTLRCSSQSGHNTVSWYQQALGQGPQFIFQYYREEENGRGNFPPRFSGLQFPNYSSELNVNALELDDSALYLCASSWTGGNEQFFGPGTRLTVL.

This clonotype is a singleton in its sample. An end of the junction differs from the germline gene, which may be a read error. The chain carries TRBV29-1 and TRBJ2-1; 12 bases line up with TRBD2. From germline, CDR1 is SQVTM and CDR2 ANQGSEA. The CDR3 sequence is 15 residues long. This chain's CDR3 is CSVVRLAGGPGEQFF. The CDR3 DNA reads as TGCAGCGTTGTGCGGCTAGCGGGAGGGCCAGGTGAGCAGTTCTTT.

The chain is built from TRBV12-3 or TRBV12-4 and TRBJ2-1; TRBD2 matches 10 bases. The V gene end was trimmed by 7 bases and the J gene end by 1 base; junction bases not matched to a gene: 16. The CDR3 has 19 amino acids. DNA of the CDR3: TGTGCCAGCACCACTTTCGGGACTAGCGAGATGAGTTCCTACAATGAGCAGTTCTTC. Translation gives CASTTFGTSEMSSYNEQFF.